What follows are 4 T cell receptor beta chains derived from one specimen sequenced in a study of T-cell memory formation after mild COVID-19. TCRdb ran MiXCR on the 5' RACE reads and lists one entry per CDR3 protein. The sample has about 410,000 distinct CDR3 sequences; roughly 17% are singletons. Sample: PBMCs or a T cell subset sorted from them (not recorded which). All receptors come from a man in his late teens or twenties who had mild COVID-19 (a few samples of this study predate the infection). Cell type and time point are not known.

The genes are TRBV4-3 and TRBJ1-2, with TRBD1 as a possible D gene (5 bases). The CDR3 has 14 residues. Germline V gene sequence: CDR1 LGHNA, CDR2 YSLEER. The V and J ends lost 6 bases and 8 bases respectively, with 19 bases between them. Here the CDR3 DNA reads TGCGCCAGCAGTTTCGAGAGGCAGGGCGGCGGCTACACCTTC. Its protein product is CASSFERQGGGYTF.

The genes are TRBV6-6 and TRBJ2-7; the match to TRBD1 covers 9 bases. Germline V gene data show CDR1 as MNHNY and CDR2 as SVGAGI (reference sequence). The CDR3 covers 15 residues. V lost 6 bases to trimming and J lost 1 base; unmatched junction nucleotides: 7. The CDR3 loop is CASSSPDRGSYEQYF. The CDR3 nucleotides are TGTGCCAGCAGCTCCCCGGACAGGGGTTCCTACGAGCAGTACTTC.

V and J are TRBV28 and TRBJ1-4, with 7 bases fitting TRBD1. CDR3 length: 17 amino acids. Germline CDR1 MDHEN, CDR2 SYDVKM. J gave up 0 bases and V 7 bases, and 11 bases lay outside the gene matches. The CDR3 DNA sequence: TGTGCCAGCACCTCCCCGGGACAGCATACAACTAATGAAAAACTGTTTTTT. This codes for CASTSPGQHTTNEKLFF.

This clonotype has only a few counts. J is TRBJ2-7 and V is TRBV4-1; TRBD1 is a possible D gene (5 bases). The V gene lost 4 bases and the J gene lost 6 bases, with 19 bases spanning the gap. This CDR3 is 15 amino acids long. Looked up from germline, CDR1 is MGHRA and CDR2 is YSYEKL. The CDR3 DNA is TGCGCCAGCAGCCGCCACCCCTACAGGCCCTGCGAGCAGTACTTC. Translated: CASSRHPYRPCEQYF.